This is a list of T cell receptor beta chains from one sample in a study of shared clonotypes between healthy human individuals. Sequenced by immunoSEQ multiplex PCR; TCRdb stores in-frame clones only, minus some. Of approximately 710,000 clones in the sample, roughly 88% were seen once. The sample taken for sequencing was memory CD8+ T cells from PBMCs. The receptor set was obtained from a man aged 18 to 30 in good health. Some clones in this sample may be carry-over from other donors' samples. Each CDR3 is given with its conserved first and last residue. Each record gives: clone size, V gene, D gene, J gene, CDR3 protein, CDR3 DNA. The D gene is left open where the match is weak. Only part of the rows carry a size: once, few, many, or a class if the clone is expanded.

>-|TRBV27|-|TRBJ1-2
CASSFVAGSGYTF
TGTGCCAGCAGTTTTGTGGCAGGTAGCGGCTACACCTTC
>-|TRBV7-8|-|TRBJ2-7
CASMGNEQYF
TGTGCCAGCATGGGGAACGAGCAGTACTTC
>-|TRBV5-4|-|TRBJ1-2
CASSLGGGPTNRYGYTF
TGTGCCAGCAGCTTGGGTGGGGGACCTACAAACCGGTATGGCTACACCTTC
>-|TRBV10-2|TRBD1|TRBJ1-5
CASSDGEGAGQPQHF
TGCGCCAGCAGTGATGGGGAGGGGGCAGGACAGCCCCAGCATTTT
>-|TRBV7-2|TRBD1|TRBJ1-2
CASSDRQGINYGYTF
TGTGCCAGCAGCGACCGACAGGGTATCAACTATGGCTACACCTTC
>-|TRBV7-9|-|TRBJ2-5
CASSAGFVRGVEETQYF
TGTGCCAGCAGCGCGGGCTTTGTCCGGGGAGTGGAGGAGACCCAGTACTTC
>-|TRBV7-9|-|TRBJ2-2
CASSLDSGELFF
TGTGCCAGCAGCTTAGATTCCGGGGAGCTGTTTTTT
>-|TRBV2|TRBD2|TRBJ2-1
CASSEADLAGGIYNEQFF
TGTGCCAGCAGTGAAGCGGATCTAGCGGGAGGTATCTACAATGAGCAGTTCTTC
>-|TRBV9|-|TRBJ2-3
CASSHNPWDSGGTDTQYF
TGTGCCAGCAGCCACAACCCCTGGGATTCCGGGGGCACAGATACGCAGTATTTT
>-|TRBV5-1|-|TRBJ2-7
CASSLEGLFNAYEQYF
TGCGCCAGCAGCTTGGAGGGACTTTTTAACGCCTACGAGCAGTACTTC
>-|TRBV28|TRBD1|TRBJ2-3
CASSLYRQGAGDTQYF
TGTGCCAGCAGTTTATATCGACAGGGGGCAGGCGATACGCAGTATTTT
>-|TRBV23-1|TRBD1|TRBJ1-2
CASSHGQARTYGYTF
TGCGCCAGCAGTCATGGACAGGCGCGGACCTATGGCTACACCTTC
>-|TRBV27|-|TRBJ2-3
CASSLSRGTDTQYF
TGTGCCAGCAGTTTAAGCAGGGGCACAGATACGCAGTATTTT
>-|TRBV7-9|TRBD2|TRBJ2-1
CASSFPLAGVREQFF
TGTGCCAGCAGCTTTCCACTAGCGGGAGTCCGTGAGCAGTTCTTC
>-|TRBV10-3|-|TRBJ2-3
CAISDTLDSHTQYF
TGTGCCATCAGTGACACCCTGGACAGTCATACGCAGTATTTT
>-|TRBV4-1|-|TRBJ2-7
CASSQGPKTRQRYEQYF
TGCGCCAGCAGCCAAGGACCGAAGACTAGACAACGCTACGAGCAGTACTTC
>-|TRBV4-2|TRBD2|TRBJ2-2
CASSQDEVAGNTGELFF
TGTGCCAGCAGCCAAGATGAGGTAGCGGGGAACACCGGGGAGCTGTTTTTT
>once|TRBV27|TRBD2|TRBJ2-5
CASSLEGLVKETQYF
TGTGCCAGCAGTTTGGAGGGACTAGTCAAAGAGACCCAGTACTTC
>-|TRBV28|TRBD1|TRBJ2-1
CASSKGTGRNEQFF
TGTGCCAGCAGTAAAGGGACAGGGCGTAATGAGCAGTTCTTC
>-|TRBV7-9|-|TRBJ2-2
CASSDRGADTGELFF
TGTGCCAGCAGCGACCGGGGGGCTGACACCGGGGAGCTGTTTTTT
>-|TRBV6-4|TRBD1|TRBJ2-3
CASSEDRGQADTQYF
TGTGCCAGCAGCGAGGACAGGGGGCAGGCAGATACGCAGTATTTT
>-|TRBV4-1|TRBD1|TRBJ2-3
CASSPYRGRTDTQYF
TGCGCCAGCAGCCCCTACAGGGGGCGGACAGATACGCAGTATTTT
>-|TRBV7-9|TRBD2|TRBJ2-7
CVVTSGNAPSYEQYF
TGTGTCGTAACTAGCGGGAACGCCCCCTCCTACGAGCAGTACTTC
>-|TRBV30|-|TRBJ1-6
CAWRDQGFSPLHF
TGTGCCTGGAGGGATCAGGGCTTCTCACCCCTCCACTTT
>-|TRBV11-2|TRBD1|TRBJ1-1
CASSLTGAVTEAFF
TGTGCCAGCAGCTTGACAGGGGCGGTGACTGAAGCTTTCTTT
>-|TRBV10-3|-|TRBJ2-1
CAISDRVVGNYNEQFF
TGTGCCATCAGTGACAGGGTGGTGGGGAACTACAATGAGCAGTTCTTC
>-|TRBV6-5|-|TRBJ2-7
CASSYRGYSYEQYF
TGTGCCAGCAGTTACCGGGGCTACTCCTACGAGCAGTACTTC
>-|TRBV19|-|TRBJ2-2
CASSVTRWNTGELFF
TGTGCCAGTAGTGTGACGAGGTGGAACACCGGGGAGCTGTTTTTT
>-|TRBV2|TRBD1|TRBJ1-4
CASSVDRGVEKLFF
TGTGCCAGCAGTGTTGACAGGGGTGTTGAAAAACTGTTTTTT
>-|TRBV29-1|-|TRBJ2-5
CSAGGTQYF
TGCAGCGCCGGGGGGACCCAGTACTTC
>-|TRBV7-2|-|TRBJ2-1
CASSQGGLAISNEQFF
TGTGCCAGCAGCCAAGGGGGGCTAGCGATTTCAAATGAGCAGTTCTTC
>-|TRBV7-9|TRBD1|TRBJ1-1
CATIPGQGGRNTEAFF
TGTGCCACCATCCCGGGACAGGGAGGGAGGAACACTGAAGCTTTCTTT
>-|TRBV13|-|TRBJ2-1
CASSPRIASSYNEQFF
TGTGCCAGCAGCCCTCGAATTGCAAGCTCCTACAATGAGCAGTTCTTC
>-|TRBV19|TRBD1|TRBJ1-1
CASSSTGTNTEAFF
TGTGCCAGTAGTTCGACAGGGACCAACACTGAAGCTTTCTTT
>-|TRBV5-4|TRBD2|TRBJ2-2
CASRSSGSNTGELFF
TGTGCCAGCAGGTCTAGCGGGAGTAACACCGGGGAGCTGTTTTTT
>-|TRBV11-3|-|TRBJ1-1
CASSFRLNTEAFF
TGTGCCAGCAGCTTCCGTTTGAACACTGAAGCTTTCTTT
>-|TRBV10-3|TRBD1|TRBJ1-3
CAISVWDRDSGNTIYF
TGTGCCATCAGTGTTTGGGACAGGGATAGTGGAAACACCATATATTTT
>-|TRBV19|-|TRBJ1-2
CASRAGNDGYTF
TGTGCCAGTAGGGCAGGGAATGATGGCTACACCTTC
>-|TRBV28|-|TRBJ2-7
CASSLTGITYEQYF
TGTGCCAGCAGTCTAACAGGAATAACCTACGAGCAGTACTTC
>-|TRBV27|-|TRBJ1-2
CASRGRGASYGYTF
TGTGCCAGCAGGGGGCGCGGGGCGTCCTATGGCTACACCTTC
>few|TRBV7-8|-|TRBJ1-5
CASSLDRGQPQHF
TGTGCCAGCAGCTTAGACCGGGGTCAGCCCCAGCATTTT
>-|TRBV5-1|-|TRBJ1-3
CASSLAGYGNTIYF
TGCGCCAGCAGCTTGGCAGGGTATGGAAACACCATATATTTT
>-|TRBV4-3|-|TRBJ2-7
CASSQDSSFSRQQSSYEQYF
TGCGCCAGCAGCCAAGATAGTTCCTTTTCGCGGCAGCAGAGCTCCTACGAGCAGTACTTC
>-|TRBV2|-|TRBJ2-1
CASNWAHEQFF
TGTGCCAGCAACTGGGCCCATGAGCAGTTCTTC
>-|TRBV9|TRBD1|TRBJ1-1
CASAPDRPRREGEAFF
TGTGCCAGCGCTCCGGACAGGCCCCGGAGGGAAGGTGAAGCTTTCTTT
>-|TRBV7-9|TRBD2|TRBJ2-5
CASWASGTPQETQYF
TGTGCCAGTTGGGCTAGCGGGACCCCCCAAGAGACCCAGTACTTC